This T cell receptor beta chain was captured by sequencing in a study of cytomegalovirus exposure and HLA in healthy donors. Data came from immunoSEQ multiplex PCR; TCRdb stores just in-frame clones and leaves some out. In the table there are over 200,000 clones, around 90% of which are singletons. The CDR3 runs 16 residues. CDR1 LNHNV and CDR2 YYDKDF come from the germline V gene (reference sequence). V gave up 2 bases and J gave up 6 bases, with 18 bases separating them. The sequence came from a young woman in good health and CMV-seronegative. This chain uses TRBV15 with TRBJ2-3; possibly TRBD2 for D (6 bases). The sample taken for sequencing was PBMCs. Here the CDR3 reads CATSRNRDFFTDTQYF. The CDR3, as DNA: TGTGCCACCAGCAGAAACCGGGACTTCTTCACGGATACGCAGTATTTT.